This T cell receptor beta chain was recovered during a study of cytomegalovirus exposure and HLA in healthy donors. Study-wide points: Later analysis identified several of the most significant clusters that appeared linked to common viral pathogens. A later analysis reportedly identified an Asian-associated ancestry cluster as carrying fewer N-insertions than the roughly 670-donor mean. Most sequenced TCRs were rare (though some public TCRs occurred in many donors).

Amplification used 60 Vbeta primers and 13 Jbeta primers. Sequencing was performed with immunoSEQ multiplex PCR; in TCRdb, only in-frame clones are kept and a portion is missing. The sample shows under 250,000 clones, and about 1% sits with its ten largest clones. As for this clone: The antigen is undetermined.

CDR3 length equals 16 residues. CDR1 and CDR2 (germline): SGHNT, YENEEA. The V segment lost 4 bases and the J segment 0 bases; nucleotides outside the gene matches: 5. Sequencing was carried out using PBMCs. The chain combines TRBV11-3 with TRBJ2-1, with 8 positions matching TRBD2. The source is a girl aged 2 to 10 in good health and CMV-seropositive. CDR3 residues: CASSSLTSDSYNEQFF. The CDR3 DNA reads TGTGCCAGCAGCTCCCTGACTAGCGACTCCTACAATGAGCAGTTCTTC. The complete variable domain, with remaining parts taken from reference TRBV11-3 and TRBJ2-1, reads EAGVVQSPRYKIIEKKQPVAFWCNPISGHNTLYWYLQNLGQGPELLIRYENEEAVDDSQLPKDRFSAERLKGVDSTLKIQPAELGDSAVYLCASSSLTSDSYNEQFFGPGTRLTVL.